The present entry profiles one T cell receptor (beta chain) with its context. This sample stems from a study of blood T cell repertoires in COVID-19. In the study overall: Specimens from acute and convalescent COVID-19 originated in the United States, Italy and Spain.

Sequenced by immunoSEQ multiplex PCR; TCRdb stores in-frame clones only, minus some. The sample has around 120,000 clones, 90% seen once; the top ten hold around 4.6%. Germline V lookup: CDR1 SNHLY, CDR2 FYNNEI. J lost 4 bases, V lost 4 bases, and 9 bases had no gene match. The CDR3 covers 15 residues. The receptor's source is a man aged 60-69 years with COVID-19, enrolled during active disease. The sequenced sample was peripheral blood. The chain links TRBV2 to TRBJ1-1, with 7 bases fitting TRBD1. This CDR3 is CASSATGSAGTEAFF. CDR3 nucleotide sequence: TGTGCCAGCAGTGCGACAGGGTCGGCCGGCACTGAAGCTTTCTTT. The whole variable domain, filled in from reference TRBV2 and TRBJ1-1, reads EPEVTQTPSHQVTQMGQEVILRCVPISNHLYFYWYRQILGQKVEFLVSFYNNEISEKSEIFDDQFSVERPDGSNFTLKIRSTKLEDSAMYFCASSATGSAGTEAFFGQGTRLTVV.